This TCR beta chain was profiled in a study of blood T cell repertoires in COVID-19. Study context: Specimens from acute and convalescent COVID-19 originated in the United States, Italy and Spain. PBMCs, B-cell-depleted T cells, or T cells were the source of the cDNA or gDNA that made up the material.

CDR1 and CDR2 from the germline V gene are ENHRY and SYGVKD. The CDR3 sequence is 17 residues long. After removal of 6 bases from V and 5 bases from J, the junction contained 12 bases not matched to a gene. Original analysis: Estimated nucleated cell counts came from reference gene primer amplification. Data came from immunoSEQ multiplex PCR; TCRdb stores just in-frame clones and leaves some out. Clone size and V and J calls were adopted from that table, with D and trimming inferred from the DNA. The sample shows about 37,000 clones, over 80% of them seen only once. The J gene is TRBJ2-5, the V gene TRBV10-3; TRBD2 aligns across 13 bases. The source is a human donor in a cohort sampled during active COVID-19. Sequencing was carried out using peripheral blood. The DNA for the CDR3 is TGTGCCATCAGCGAACTAGCGGGAGGGCCGGGGGAGGAGACCCAGTACTTC. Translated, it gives CAISELAGGPGEETQYF.